The 27 T cell receptor beta chains listed next were all sequenced from one sample in a study. Cells sorted as Tregs were CD4+, CD25+ and CD127-/low. TCRdb re-called the 5' RACE reads through MiXCR, storing one row per CDR3 protein. The sample has more than 8,500 distinct CDR3 sequences, 20% to 30% seen once. The sample consisted of Tregs sorted from blood. The origin of the receptors is a female donor with breast cancer.

The chain uses TRBV5-1 and TRBJ2-3, with 7 bases matching TRBD2. The CDR3 covers 15 residues. The germline V gene encodes CDR1 SGHRS and CDR2 YFSETQ. After removal of 6 bases from V and 7 bases from J, the junction contained 14 bases not matched to a gene. The CDR3 DNA follows: TGCGCCAGCACGGCCACTAGCGCCAGTGGGAATACGCAGTATTTT. This codes for CASTATSASGNTQYF.

As regards this clonotype: A much larger clone lies one base from this, so it may be a read error. The chain is built from TRBV9 and TRBJ1-1; no definite D call. CDR3 size: 14 residues. From germline, CDR1 is SGDLS and CDR2 YYNGEE. V lost 0 bases to trimming and J lost 5 bases, with 11 bases between them. The CDR3 bases are TGTGCCAGCAGCGTAGGCAGGAGAGGGACTGAAGCTTTCTTT. As protein: CASSVGRRGTEAFF.

This clonotype was recorded at least ten times. The V call is TRBV9, the J call TRBJ1-1, with unresolved D. CDR1 and CDR2 from the germline V gene are SGDLS and YYNGEE. Trimming pared 7 bases from V and 3 bases from J, leaving 4 bases between. The CDR3 is 10 amino acids. The CDR3 sequence: CASGDTEAFF. The CDR3 nucleotides read TGTGCCAGCGGGGACACTGAAGCTTTCTTT.

This clonotype was recorded only once. J is TRBJ1-2 and V is TRBV27; D call uncertain. The CDR3 loop spans 14 amino acids. Germline V CDR1 and CDR2: MNHEY, SMNVEV (reference sequence). V shed 6 bases and J shed 5 bases, with 16 bases lying between them. CDR3 coding DNA: TGTGCCAGCAGCCCCGGTTATAGGATATATGGCTACACCTTC. Protein product: CASSPGYRIYGYTF.

The chain combines TRBV6-1 with TRBJ2-1; tentative D call: TRBD1 (5 bases). V gave up 6 bases and J gave up 0 bases, with 15 bases separating them. The CDR3 is 16 residues long. Germline CDR1 is MNHNS and CDR2 is SASEGT. The CDR3 coding sequence is TGTGCCAGCAGCCAACCGACAGAGTTCTCCTACAATGAGCAGTTCTTC. Translating gives CASSQPTEFSYNEQFF.

Worth noting for this clonotype: One base away lies a much larger clone, so this may be a sequencing read error. The gene calls are TRBV6-6 and TRBJ2-3; D may match TRBD1 or TRBD2 (5 bases each). Trimming cost V 8 bases and J 0 bases, with 18 bases left between them. CDR1 and CDR2 from the germline V gene are MNHNY and SVGAGI (reference sequence). The CDR3 loop spans 16 amino acids. CDR3 in DNA: TGTGCCAGCGGTGATTACAGGAGGTCTAGCACAGATACGCAGTATTTT. As protein: CASGDYRRSSTDTQYF.

By its share, this clonotype is medium-sized (0.01 to 0.1%). The chain links TRBV29-1 to TRBJ1-2; D perhaps matches TRBD1 (6 bases). This CDR3 is 14 amino acids long. Trimming pared 5 bases from V and 7 bases from J, leaving 20 bases between. CDR1 SQVTM and CDR2 ANQGSEA come from the germline V gene. The CDR3 DNA sequence: TGCAGCGTTTTTACCCACACTGGCAGGGGTGGCTACACCTTC. Amino acids: CSVFTHTGRGGYTF.

Points on this clonotype: At one end the junction does not follow the germline gene, possibly because of a read error. The V call is TRBV4-1, the J call TRBJ1-5; no reliable D call. CDR1 and CDR2 from the germline V gene are MGHRA and YSYEKL. The CDR3 runs to 16 residues. The DNA for the CDR3 is TGCGCCAGCAGCCAAGCGAGACTAGCGGTCAATGAGCCCCAGCATTTT. It encodes CASSQARLAVNEPQHF.

This clonotype was recorded at least ten times. The V and J genes are TRBV7-9 and TRBJ2-3; no clear D. V lost 0 bases and J lost 2, with 6 bases in between. This CDR3 is 14 amino acids long. From germline, CDR1 is SEHNR and CDR2 FQNEAQ (reference sequence). The CDR3 here is CASSLAEPTDTQYF. In DNA, the CDR3 is TGTGCCAGCAGCTTAGCGGAGCCCACAGATACGCAGTATTTT.

Comments on this clonotype: A read error may explain this, as a much larger clone is one base away. The DNA for the CDR3 is TGTGCCAGCAGTTACTCTAGACAGGGACACAATGAGCAGATCTTC. It translates to CASSYSRQGHNEQIF. The gene calls are TRBV6-5 and TRBJ2-1, with 7 bases that match TRBD1. CDR1 and CDR2 from the germline V gene are MNHEY and SVGAGI. This CDR3 has 15 amino acids.

This clonotype was recorded a few times. V and J are TRBV30 and TRBJ2-7, with TRBD2 as a possible D gene (5 bases). The germline V gene has CDR1 GTSNPN and CDR2 SVGIG (reference sequence). There are 15 residues in the CDR3. Trimming took 4 bases from V and 2 from J, leaving 18 bases between them. The CDR3 nucleotides read TGTGCCTGGAAACAACTTGCGGGTACCCCCTACGAGCAGTACTTC. Amino acid sequence: CAWKQLAGTPYEQYF.

In this sample, this clonotype turned up many times. V usage is TRBV6-6 and J usage is TRBJ1-5; D unresolved. Deletions cut 5 bases from V and 6 bases from J, with 11 bases between. The CDR3 has 13 residues. The V gene's germline CDR1 is MNHNY and CDR2 SVGAGI (reference sequence). CDR3 sequence reads: CASSPDWSQPQHF. DNA of the CDR3: TGTGCCAGCAGTCCGGACTGGTCTCAGCCCCAGCATTTT.

The chain is built from TRBV9 and TRBJ2-7, with TRBD1 matching over 9 bases. J gave up 2 bases and V 4 bases, and 4 bases lay outside the gene matches. Germline values: CDR1 SGDLS, CDR2 YYNGEE. The CDR3 is made up of 14 amino acids. The CDR3: CASSFRQGAYEQYF. As DNA, the CDR3 is TGTGCCAGCAGCTTCCGACAGGGGGCCTACGAGCAGTACTTC. Variable domain in full (rest from reference TRBV9 and TRBJ2-7): DSGVTQTPKHLITATGQRVTLRCSPRSGDLSVYWYQQSLDQGLQFLIQYYNGEERAKGNILERFSAQQFPDLHSELNLSSLELGDSALYFCASSFRQGAYEQYFGPGTRLTVT.

V is TRBV7-9 and J is TRBJ2-5, with D possibly matching TRBD1 (5 bases). The CDR3 is 16 residues long. Germline loops: CDR1 SEHNR, CDR2 FQNEAQ (reference sequence). V was cut by 7 bases and J by 1 base, with 19 bases left in between. DNA for the CDR3: TGTGCCAGCACCTCTCAATTGGCAGGGTGCCAAGAGACCCAGTACTTC. This sequence encodes CASTSQLAGCQETQYF.

The chain links TRBV5-5 to TRBJ2-7; possibly TRBD1 or TRBD2 for D (5 bases each). Looked up from germline, CDR1 is SGHKS and CDR2 is YYEKEE (reference sequence). The V gene lost 4 bases and the J gene lost 5 bases, with 13 bases spanning the gap. The CDR3 consists of 13 residues. This chain's CDR3 is CASSPSRGHEQYF. The CDR3 DNA sequence: TGTGCCAGCAGCCCCTCGAGGGGTCACGAGCAGTACTTC. Variable domain in full (rest from reference TRBV5-5 and TRBJ2-7): DAGVTQSPTHLIKTRGQQVTLRCSPISGHKSVSWYQQVLGQGPQFIFQYYEKEERGRGNFPDRFSARQFPNYSSELNVNALLLGDSALYLCASSPSRGHEQYFGPGTRLTVT.

This clonotype rates as medium-sized. The rearrangement joins TRBV10-2 to TRBJ2-7, with D perhaps matching TRBD1 (6 bases). This CDR3 comprises 13 residues. From germline, CDR1 is WSHSY and CDR2 SAAADI. V was trimmed by 4 bases and J by 2 bases, leaving 9 bases between them. CDR3 amino acids: CASSGGQTYEQYF. The DNA of the CDR3 is TGCGCCAGCAGTGGTGGACAGACCTACGAGCAGTACTTC.

The rearrangement links TRBV5-1 to TRBJ1-1; 8 bases align to TRBD1. The CDR3 length is 15 residues. The ends lost 4 bases at V and 4 bases at J; junction bases unmatched: 9. Germline assignment: CDR1 SGHRS and CDR2 YFSETQ. The CDR3 reads CASSKEWTGPTEAFF. The DNA for the CDR3 is TGCGCCAGCAGCAAAGAATGGACAGGGCCCACTGAAGCTTTCTTT.

Notes on this clonotype: Possible read error: a much larger clone is one base away. The chain links TRBV5-1 to TRBJ2-7, with D perhaps being TRBD1 or TRBD2 (5 bases each). Germline loops: CDR1 SGHRS, CDR2 YFSETQ. The CDR3 is 13 residues long. V gave up 3 bases and J gave up 5 bases, with 12 bases separating them. CDR3: CASSSGAAHEQYF. CDR3 DNA: TGCGCCAGCAGCTCCGGGGCAGCCCACGAGCAGTACTTC.

Comments on this clonotype: A much bigger clone sits one base away, suggesting this may be a read error. The rearrangement links TRBV5-1 to TRBJ2-1; 7 bases agree with TRBD2. CDR1 SGHRS and CDR2 YFSETQ come from the germline V gene. This CDR3 is built from 14 residues. CDR3 bases: TGCGCCAGCAGCTTATTCCTAGGGGAGGGTGAGCTGTTCTTC. Its protein product is CASSLFLGEGELFF.

Note on this clonotype: Just one base apart from a much larger clone, this may be a read error. The gene calls are TRBV11-2 and TRBJ2-1, with 7 bases aligning to TRBD2. In germline, CDR1 is SGHAT, CDR2 FQNNGV. J was trimmed by 5 bases and V by 4 bases; bases with no gene match: 8. The CDR3 length is 15 residues. CDR3 coding DNA: TGTGCCAGCAGCTATGGGGCTAGCGGCAACAATGAGCAGTTCTTC. Translated: CASSYGASGNNEQFF.

In this sample, this clonotype is medium-sized. V gene TRBV6-6 combines with J gene TRBJ2-3; 12 bases match TRBD1. The trim removed 6 bases at V and 4 bases at J, leaving 8 bases unmatched. The CDR3 length is 16 residues. Germline V gene sequence: CDR1 MNHNY, CDR2 SVGAGI (reference sequence). CDR3 sequence: CASSYGGTGGSDTQYF. Written as DNA, the CDR3 is TGTGCCAGCAGCTACGGGGGGACAGGGGGCTCAGATACGCAGTATTTT.

The rearrangement links TRBV24-1 to TRBJ2-1; TRBD2 aligns across 10 bases. Germline V CDR1 and CDR2: KGHDR, SFDVKD. The CDR3 has 16 residues. V lost 4 bases and J lost 4; bases outside the gene matches: 6. CDR3 in DNA: TGTGCCACCAGTGAGTCCGGGACTAGCGCGTACAATGAGCAGTTCTTC. Protein product: CATSESGTSAYNEQFF.

On this clonotype: It may be a read error: a sequence one base away is much more abundant. The CDR3 protein is CSARRERQETQYF. In nucleotides, the CDR3 is TGCAGTGCTAGAAGGGAGAGACAAGAGACCCAGTACTTC. The genes are TRBV20-1 and TRBJ2-5; D perhaps matches TRBD2 (5 bases). This CDR3 spans 13 amino acids. V lost 2 bases, J lost 2 bases, and 9 bases lay in between. In germline, CDR1 is DFQATT, CDR2 SNEGSKA (reference sequence).

This clonotype was counted once. One end of the junction fails to match germline, which may point to a read error. The V call is TRBV6-6, the J call TRBJ2-1; 8 bases fit TRBD2. Germline V gives CDR1 MNHNY, CDR2 SVGAGI (reference sequence). The CDR3 is 12 residues long. CDR3 in amino acids: CASSYGGDEQFF. The CDR3 nucleotides read TGTGCGAGCAGTTACGGGGGGGATGAGCAGTTCTTC.

The table lists this clonotype with many counts. The J gene is TRBJ1-1, the V gene TRBV30; 7 positions match TRBD1. V lost 2 bases, J lost 9 bases, and 6 bases stayed unmatched. Germline values: CDR1 GTSNPN, CDR2 SVGIG (reference sequence). The CDR3 has 12 amino acids. CDR3 in amino acids: CAWSPTGVQAFF. As DNA, the CDR3 is TGTGCCTGGAGTCCCACAGGGGTCCAAGCTTTCTTT. Together with reference TRBV30 and TRBJ1-1, the CDR3 gives the full variable domain: SQTIHQWPATLVQPVGSPLSLECTVEGTSNPNLYWYRQAAGRGLQLLFYSVGIGQISSEVPQNLSASRPQDRQFILSSKKLLLSDSGFYLCAWSPTGVQAFFGQGTRLTVV.

The sample holds a few counts of this clonotype. The chain uses TRBV18 and TRBJ1-5; D not resolved. The CDR3 covers 13 residues. CDR1 is KGHSH, CDR2 LQKENI, per germline. Trimming left V 1 base short and J 7 bases short, with 8 bases between. The CDR3 region is CASSPQGHQPQHF. CDR3 coding DNA: TGTGCCAGCTCACCACAGGGTCACCAGCCCCAGCATTTT.

This clonotype was observed many times. The chain joins TRBV11-2 to TRBJ2-7; TRBD1 matches at 8 bases. Germline lookup yields CDR1 SGHAT and CDR2 FQNNGV. The trim removed 1 base at V and 4 bases at J, leaving 6 bases unmatched. CDR3 length: 15 residues. CDR3 in DNA: TGTGCCAGCAGCTTAGGGCAGGGGGCCCGTTACGAGCAGTACTTC. It specifies CASSLGQGARYEQYF. Full variable domain (outside the CDR3, taken from reference TRBV11-2 and TRBJ2-7): EAGVAQSPRYKIIEKRQSVAFWCNPISGHATLYWYQQILGQGPKLLIQFQNNGVVDDSQLPKDRFSAERLKGVDSTLKIQPAKLEDSAVYLCASSLGQGARYEQYFGPGTRLTVT.